Listed here are 27 T cell receptor beta chains from one sample, sequenced in a study of cytotoxic CD8 clonotypes in ibrutinib-treated CLL. Some clones are missing from TCRdb's copy, which holds only in-frame ones; the method was immunoSEQ multiplex PCR. The data hold just over 200,000 clones, with over 65% observed a single time. The specimen comprised PBMCs, sampled after 12 months of ibrutinib treatment. The receptors stem from a human donor with chronic lymphocytic leukemia.

This sequence joins TRBV29-1 and TRBJ1-1; 7 bases fit TRBD1. Germline CDR1 and CDR2: SQVTM and ANQGSEA. The CDR3 spans 13 residues. V gave up 7 bases and J gave up 1 base; unmatched junction bases: 6. The CDR3 here is CSAGDSRNTEAFF. In DNA, the CDR3 is TGCAGCGCCGGGGACAGCCGGAACACTGAAGCTTTCTTT.

In this sample, this clone turned up once. The chain couples TRBV6-6 to TRBJ1-2; D call uncertain. Deletions cut 6 bases from V and 7 bases from J, with 18 bases between. The CDR3 has 14 residues. Germline V gene lookup returns CDR1 MNHNY and CDR2 SVGAGI (reference sequence). The DNA of the CDR3 is TGTGCCAGCAGCCGCAACGAGGGAAACGGTGGCTACACCTTC. Its translation is CASSRNEGNGGYTF.

This chain uses TRBV14 with TRBJ2-7; D gene ambiguous. The germline V gene encodes CDR1 SGHDN and CDR2 FVKESK. With 0 bases removed from V and 2 bases from J, the gap between germline ends came to 5 bases. CDR3 length: 13 amino acids. This CDR3 is CASSQELTYEQYF. In DNA form, the CDR3 reads TGTGCCAGCAGCCAAGAGCTTACCTACGAGCAGTACTTC.

The CDR3 reads CASILFGERGGNEQFF. CDR3 bases: TGTGCCAGCATCCTCTTCGGGGAGCGGGGTGGTAATGAGCAGTTCTTC. The chain couples TRBV5-6 to TRBJ2-1; 7 bases match TRBD2. Losses at the gene ends were 6 bases for V and 7 bases for J; bases not matched to a gene: 16. The CDR3 covers 16 residues. CDR1 and CDR2 (germline): SGHDT, YYEEEE.

This clone was detected only a few times. The chain links TRBV29-1 to TRBJ1-1; D perhaps matches TRBD1 (5 bases). Trimming removed 7 bases at V and 0 bases at J, with 9 bases between. Germline V gives CDR1 SQVTM, CDR2 ANQGSEA. The CDR3 sequence is 12 residues long. The CDR3 loop reads CSGQTMNTEAFF. In nucleotides, the CDR3 is TGCAGCGGACAGACTATGAACACTGAAGCTTTCTTT.

This clone was detected only a few times. The chain links TRBV4-1 to TRBJ1-4, with TRBD1 matching 12 bases. The germline V gene has CDR1 MGHRA and CDR2 YSYEKL. V lost 0 bases and J lost 7; bases outside the gene matches: 3. The CDR3 loop spans 16 amino acids. The CDR3: CASSQDGTGGIEKLFF. Here the CDR3 DNA reads TGCGCCAGCAGCCAAGACGGGACAGGGGGCATTGAAAAACTGTTTTTT.

The rearrangement uses TRBV9 and TRBJ1-4, with 8 bases fitting TRBD1. V gave up 3 bases and J gave up 4 bases; unmatched junction bases: 8. The CDR3 has 16 amino acids. CDR1 and CDR2 from the germline V gene are SGDLS and YYNGEE. The CDR3 spells CASSDSLTGDNEKLFF. CDR3 DNA sequence: TGTGCCAGCAGCGATTCCCTGACAGGGGATAATGAAAAACTGTTTTTT. Using reference TRBV9 and TRBJ1-4 for the parts outside the CDR3, the full variable domain is DSGVTQTPKHLITATGQRVTLRCSPRSGDLSVYWYQQSLDQGLQFLIQYYNGEERAKGNILERFSAQQFPDLHSELNLSSLELGDSALYFCASSDSLTGDNEKLFFGSGTQLSVL.

This chain uses TRBV27 with TRBJ1-4; 9 bases map to TRBD1. This CDR3 is built from 15 residues. Germline assignment: CDR1 MNHEY and CDR2 SMNVEV (reference sequence). The V and J ends lost 9 bases and 8 bases, in that order; junction bases with no gene match: 13. This chain's CDR3 is CASRKQGAFGEKLFF. CDR3 in DNA: TGTGCCAGTAGGAAACAGGGGGCGTTTGGGGAAAAACTGTTTTTT.

The table lists this clone with a few counts. CDR3 sequence (DNA): TGTGCCAGCAGCTTTAGCGGGAGTCAGGCAGATACGCAGTATTTT. The encoded protein is CASSFSGSQADTQYF. The genes are TRBV7-3 and TRBJ2-3; 9 nucleotides agree with TRBD2. CDR1 and CDR2 (germline): SGHTA, FQGTGA. The CDR3 sequence is 15 residues long. The V segment lost 3 bases and the J segment 4 bases; nucleotides outside the gene matches: 5.

This chain joins TRBV10-2 and TRBJ1-4; the D gene is possibly TRBD1 (5 bases). With 4 bases removed from V and 7 bases from J, the gap between germline ends came to 13 bases. The CDR3 consists of 14 residues. Germline V gene lookup returns CDR1 WSHSY and CDR2 SAAADI. The CDR3 reads CASSAVLGGEKLFF. CDR3 in DNA: TGCGCCAGCAGTGCTGTCCTCGGGGGTGAAAAACTGTTTTTT.

This clone was observed at least ten times. The chain is built from TRBV11-2 and TRBJ2-5, with D uncertain. The CDR3 is 12 residues long. Germline V gene lookup returns CDR1 SGHAT and CDR2 FQNNGV. Trimming removed 5 bases from V and 5 bases from J, with 9 bases in between. The CDR3 spells CASSRLWETQYF. As DNA, the CDR3 is TGTGCCAGCAGCCGCCTTTGGGAGACCCAGTACTTC.

The chain combines TRBV6-5 with TRBJ2-1, with TRBD2 matching 7 bases. Germline CDR1 MNHEY, CDR2 SVGAGI. V shed 8 bases and J 0 bases; nucleotides not matched to a gene: 1. The CDR3 totals 13 residues. The CDR3 is CASCGSSYNEQFF. In DNA form, the CDR3 reads TGTGCCAGCTGCGGGAGCTCCTACAATGAGCAGTTCTTC.

The chain couples TRBV28 to TRBJ2-7; 8 bases align to TRBD2. The CDR3 runs 16 residues. Losses at the gene ends were 5 bases for V and 0 bases for J; bases not matched to a gene: 9. The germline gives CDR1 MDHEN, CDR2 SYDVKM. The CDR3 sequence is CASSPGGALHSYEQYF. The CDR3 bases are TGTGCCAGCAGTCCGGGAGGGGCCCTACACTCCTACGAGCAGTACTTC.

The J gene is TRBJ2-1, the V gene TRBV7-2, with TRBD2 identical over 14 bases. The CDR3 runs 17 residues. Germline lookup yields CDR1 SGHTA and CDR2 FQGNSA. The trim removed 1 base at V and 9 bases at J, leaving 8 bases unmatched. The CDR3 loop is CASSLVGGTSGGFEQFF. CDR3 nucleotide sequence: TGTGCCAGCAGCTTAGTCGGCGGGACTAGCGGGGGATTTGAGCAGTTCTTC.

This rearrangement joins TRBV5-1 to TRBJ1-2; D is unresolved. CDR3 length equals 13 residues. Trimming took 0 bases from V and 8 from J, leaving 11 bases between them. The germline V gene encodes CDR1 SGHRS and CDR2 YFSETQ. The CDR3 region has the DNA TGCGCCAGCAGCTTGGGAGGGTCTGACGGCTACACCTTC. Its translation is CASSLGGSDGYTF.

The J gene is TRBJ2-3, the V gene TRBV27, with 12 bases aligning to TRBD2. J was trimmed by 8 bases and V by 8 bases; bases with no gene match: 5. CDR3 length: 13 residues. CDR1 is MNHEY, CDR2 SMNVEV, per germline (reference sequence). The CDR3 region is CASASGRDGTQYF. The CDR3 DNA is TGTGCCAGCGCTAGCGGGAGGGATGGTACGCAGTATTTT.

V gene TRBV11-2 combines with J gene TRBJ2-3, with 7 bases lining up with TRBD2. CDR1 SGHAT and CDR2 FQNNGV come from the germline V gene. The ends lost 2 bases at V and 8 bases at J; junction bases unmatched: 16. The CDR3 length is 17 residues. The CDR3 is CASSLRLAEGPRGTQYF. CDR3 DNA sequence: TGTGCCAGCAGCTTACGCCTAGCGGAGGGCCCCCGGGGTACGCAGTATTTT.

The chain combines TRBV6-6 with TRBJ1-4; TRBD1 agrees at 8 bases. The CDR3 contains 14 residues. With V trimmed by 6 bases and J by 8 bases, 8 bases remained unmatched. Per the germline V gene, CDR1 is MNHNY and CDR2 is SVGAGI (reference sequence). The CDR3 DNA reads as TGTGCCAGCAGGGGACAGGCAGAGATCGAAAAACTGTTTTTT. It encodes CASRGQAEIEKLFF.

The chain uses TRBV7-2 and TRBJ1-4; no clear D gene. The CDR3 sequence is 13 residues long. The V gene's germline CDR1 is SGHTA and CDR2 FQGNSA. V was clipped by 8 bases and J by 5 bases, with 12 bases between them. CDR3: CASGTQFNEKLFF. The CDR3 nucleotides read TGTGCCAGCGGTACACAGTTCAATGAAAAACTGTTTTTT.

For the CDR3, the DNA is TGTGCCAGCAGTTCTCCGGGACTAGCGGATACGCAGTATTTT. Its translation: CASSSPGLADTQYF. The chain uses TRBV27 and TRBJ2-3; 10 nucleotides line up with TRBD2. The J segment lost 6 bases and the V segment lost 4 bases, leaving 4 bases of the junction unmatched. Per the germline V gene, CDR1 is MNHEY and CDR2 is SMNVEV (reference sequence). The CDR3 contains 14 residues.

This chain links TRBV28 with TRBJ1-1; 8 nucleotides agree with TRBD1. The CDR3 runs to 15 residues. The trim removed 4 bases at V and 7 bases at J, leaving 11 bases unmatched. Germline loops: CDR1 MDHEN, CDR2 SYDVKM. Written as DNA, the CDR3 is TGTGCCAGCAGTTCTCCGGGCAGGGGGCGAAGTGAAGCTTTCTTT. Its protein is CASSSPGRGRSEAFF.

In this sample, this clone turned up a few times. The chain employs TRBV5-1 and TRBJ2-3; 8 bases are shared with TRBD2. V gave up 2 bases and J gave up 3 bases; unmatched junction bases: 5. The CDR3 is made up of 15 amino acids. Germline loops: CDR1 SGHRS, CDR2 YFSETQ. The CDR3 nucleotides are TGCGCCAGCAGCTTCCAGCGGGGGAGGACAGATACGCAGTATTTT. Protein sequence: CASSFQRGRTDTQYF.

The genes are TRBV7-2 and TRBJ2-3, with a weak D call TRBD1 (6 bases). The CDR3 extends over 15 amino acids. The germline gives CDR1 SGHTA, CDR2 FQGNSA. V was trimmed by 2 bases and J by 3 bases, leaving 12 bases between them. DNA of the CDR3: TGTGCCAGCAGCTTAACCTTACAGGGTACAGATACGCAGTATTTT. Amino acid sequence: CASSLTLQGTDTQYF. Full variable domain (outside the CDR3, taken from reference TRBV7-2 and TRBJ2-3): GAGVSQSPSNKVTEKGKDVELRCDPISGHTALYWYRQSLGQGLEFLIYFQGNSAPDKSGLPSDRFSAERTGGSVSTLTIQRTQQEDSAVYLCASSLTLQGTDTQYFGPGTRLTVL.

V is TRBV5-1 and J is TRBJ1-2; D call uncertain. The CDR3 has 13 amino acids. Germline values: CDR1 SGHRS, CDR2 YFSETQ. V lost 2 bases and J 3 bases, leaving 8 bases between the germline ends. The CDR3 nucleotides read TGCGCCAGCAGCTTTTCTAACGACTATGGCTACACCTTC. Translated, it gives CASSFSNDYGYTF.

This sequence joins TRBV6-5 and TRBJ1-2, with D perhaps TRBD1 (5 bases). The germline gives CDR1 MNHEY, CDR2 SVGAGI. This CDR3 has 12 amino acids. The V end was cut by 8 bases, the J end by 4 bases, with 11 bases between. The CDR3 DNA follows: TGTGCCAGCGGACGGGGGGGCTATGGCTACACCTTC. It yields the protein CASGRGGYGYTF.

V gene TRBV30 combines with J gene TRBJ1-2; 7 bases are a match to TRBD1. The CDR3 contains 18 residues. Losses at the gene ends were 3 bases for V and 4 bases for J; bases not matched to a gene: 20. Germline V gene lookup returns CDR1 GTSNPN and CDR2 SVGIG (reference sequence). The CDR3 loop is CAWRGFRSRQGNLYGYTF. In DNA form, the CDR3 reads TGTGCCTGGAGAGGGTTCAGGAGTCGACAGGGCAACCTCTATGGCTACACCTTC.

V is TRBV28 and J is TRBJ2-5; tentative D call: TRBD2 (6 bases). The V gene lost 2 bases and the J gene lost 5 bases, with 9 bases spanning the gap. Germline lookup yields CDR1 MDHEN and CDR2 SYDVKM. This CDR3 spans 13 amino acids. CDR3 region: CASSLGGDETQYF. CDR3 bases: TGTGCCAGCAGTTTAGGAGGGGATGAGACCCAGTACTTC.